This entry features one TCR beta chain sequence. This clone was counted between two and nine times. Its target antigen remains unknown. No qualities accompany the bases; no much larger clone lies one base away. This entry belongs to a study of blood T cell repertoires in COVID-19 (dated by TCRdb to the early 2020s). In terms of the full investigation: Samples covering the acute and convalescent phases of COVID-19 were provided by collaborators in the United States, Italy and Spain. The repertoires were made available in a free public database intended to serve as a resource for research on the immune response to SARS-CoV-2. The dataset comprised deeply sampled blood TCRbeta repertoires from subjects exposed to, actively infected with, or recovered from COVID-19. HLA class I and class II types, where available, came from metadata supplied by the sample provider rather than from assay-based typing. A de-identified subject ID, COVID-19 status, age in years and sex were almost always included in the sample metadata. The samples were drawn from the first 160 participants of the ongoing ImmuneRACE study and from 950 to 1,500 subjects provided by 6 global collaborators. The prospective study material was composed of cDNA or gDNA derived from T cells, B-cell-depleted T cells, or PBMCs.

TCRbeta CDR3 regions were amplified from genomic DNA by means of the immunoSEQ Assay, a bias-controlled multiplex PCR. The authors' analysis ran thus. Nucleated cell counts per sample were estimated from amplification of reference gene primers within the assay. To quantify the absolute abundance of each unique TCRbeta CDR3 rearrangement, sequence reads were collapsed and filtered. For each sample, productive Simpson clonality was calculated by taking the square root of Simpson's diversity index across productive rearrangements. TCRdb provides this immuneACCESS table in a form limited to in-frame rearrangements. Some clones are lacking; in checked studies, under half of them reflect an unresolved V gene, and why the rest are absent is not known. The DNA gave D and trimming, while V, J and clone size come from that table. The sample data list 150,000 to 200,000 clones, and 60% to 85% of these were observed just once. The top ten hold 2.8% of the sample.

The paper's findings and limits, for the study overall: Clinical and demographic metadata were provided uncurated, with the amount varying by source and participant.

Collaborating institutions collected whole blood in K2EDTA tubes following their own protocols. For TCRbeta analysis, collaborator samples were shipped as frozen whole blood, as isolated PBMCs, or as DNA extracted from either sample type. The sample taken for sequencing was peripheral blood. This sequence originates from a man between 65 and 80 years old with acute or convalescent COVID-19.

The DNA sequence reads TGTGCCACCAGCAGAGATCTCCAGGCTTATGGCTACACCTTC. It codes for CATSRDLQAYGYTF. The chain couples TRBV15 to TRBJ1-2, with the D gene call left open. V is clipped by 0 bases and J by 5 bases, and the sequence between their germline boundaries is 10 bases long. In the germline V gene (reference sequence), CDR1 corresponds to LNHNV and CDR2 to YYDKDF. Including the terminal cysteine and phenylalanine, the CDR3 comprises 14 residues. Only the CDR3 DNA is retained, 42 bases long and in frame from the first base.